This T cell receptor (beta chain) is drawn from a study of T cells in Graves' hyperthyroidism and ophthalmopathy. From RNA transcripts, TCR beta CDR3 regions were amplified. Using the HTBI primer set, a first-round RT-PCR was run on the TCR CDR3. Via MiXCR, TCRdb re-called the multiplex PCR reads, giving one row per CDR3 protein. There are 300,000 to 500,000 distinct CDR3 sequences in the sample; around 14% occur only once, and about 31% lies in the top ten. Study-wide results and caveats: Blood also contained most expanded thyroid clonotypes above 0.001. Stable hyperthyroidism and ophthalmopathy were separated using 13 V-J signatures.

This clonotype was recorded at least ten times. Its cognate antigen is unknown. Germline V gene sequence: CDR1 MDHEN, CDR2 SYDVKM. The length of the CDR3 is 14 residues. The V and J ends lost 3 bases and 0 bases, in that order; junction bases with no gene match: 1. V usage is TRBV28 and J usage is TRBJ1-2, with TRBD1 identical over 7 bases. Sequences were obtained from blood. The clonotype comes from a woman aged 25-40 years with Graves' hyperthyroidism. The CDR3 sequence is CASSLGTANYGYTF. DNA of the CDR3: TGTGCCAGCAGTTTGGGGACAGCTAACTATGGCTACACCTTC.